Each of the 2 T cell receptor beta chains below was sequenced from the same sample in a study of T cell repertoires and HLA-DP antigens. After approximately two weeks, CD4+ cells were restimulated 24 h with the same allogeneic DPB1. Retrovirally transduced HeLa cells with HLA-DPA1/DPB1, HLA-DM, invariant chain and CD80 served as stimulators. Libraries were prepared by immunoSEQ multiplex PCR; TCRdb keeps only in-frame clonotypes and omits some of them. The table shows around 2,400 clones, with about two thirds occurring only once. Specimen: CD137- CD4+ T cells from cultured PBMCs. The receptors were gathered from a man in his 60s in good health and CMV-seronegative.

This clone was seen a handful of times. This chain joins TRBV5-1 and TRBJ2-7; TRBD2 matches 7 bases. Germline V lookup: CDR1 SGHRS, CDR2 YFSETQ. The CDR3 consists of 13 residues. J gave up 6 bases and V 4 bases, and 7 bases lay outside the gene matches. CDR3 loop: CASSPGLEGEQYF. CDR3 in DNA: TGCGCCAGCAGCCCCGGACTAGAGGGCGAGCAGTACTTC.

This chain uses TRBV6-4 with TRBJ1-5; a possible D gene is TRBD1 (5 bases). This CDR3 comprises 17 residues. Germline V gives CDR1 MRHNA, CDR2 SNTAGT. Between the trimmed V and J ends, which lost 3 bases and 5 bases, there was a span of 20 bases. The DNA for the CDR3 is TGTGCCAGCAGTGAAGGGGAGGGGAGGGCGAGCCATCAGCCCCAGCATTTT. Its translation: CASSEGEGRASHQPQHF.